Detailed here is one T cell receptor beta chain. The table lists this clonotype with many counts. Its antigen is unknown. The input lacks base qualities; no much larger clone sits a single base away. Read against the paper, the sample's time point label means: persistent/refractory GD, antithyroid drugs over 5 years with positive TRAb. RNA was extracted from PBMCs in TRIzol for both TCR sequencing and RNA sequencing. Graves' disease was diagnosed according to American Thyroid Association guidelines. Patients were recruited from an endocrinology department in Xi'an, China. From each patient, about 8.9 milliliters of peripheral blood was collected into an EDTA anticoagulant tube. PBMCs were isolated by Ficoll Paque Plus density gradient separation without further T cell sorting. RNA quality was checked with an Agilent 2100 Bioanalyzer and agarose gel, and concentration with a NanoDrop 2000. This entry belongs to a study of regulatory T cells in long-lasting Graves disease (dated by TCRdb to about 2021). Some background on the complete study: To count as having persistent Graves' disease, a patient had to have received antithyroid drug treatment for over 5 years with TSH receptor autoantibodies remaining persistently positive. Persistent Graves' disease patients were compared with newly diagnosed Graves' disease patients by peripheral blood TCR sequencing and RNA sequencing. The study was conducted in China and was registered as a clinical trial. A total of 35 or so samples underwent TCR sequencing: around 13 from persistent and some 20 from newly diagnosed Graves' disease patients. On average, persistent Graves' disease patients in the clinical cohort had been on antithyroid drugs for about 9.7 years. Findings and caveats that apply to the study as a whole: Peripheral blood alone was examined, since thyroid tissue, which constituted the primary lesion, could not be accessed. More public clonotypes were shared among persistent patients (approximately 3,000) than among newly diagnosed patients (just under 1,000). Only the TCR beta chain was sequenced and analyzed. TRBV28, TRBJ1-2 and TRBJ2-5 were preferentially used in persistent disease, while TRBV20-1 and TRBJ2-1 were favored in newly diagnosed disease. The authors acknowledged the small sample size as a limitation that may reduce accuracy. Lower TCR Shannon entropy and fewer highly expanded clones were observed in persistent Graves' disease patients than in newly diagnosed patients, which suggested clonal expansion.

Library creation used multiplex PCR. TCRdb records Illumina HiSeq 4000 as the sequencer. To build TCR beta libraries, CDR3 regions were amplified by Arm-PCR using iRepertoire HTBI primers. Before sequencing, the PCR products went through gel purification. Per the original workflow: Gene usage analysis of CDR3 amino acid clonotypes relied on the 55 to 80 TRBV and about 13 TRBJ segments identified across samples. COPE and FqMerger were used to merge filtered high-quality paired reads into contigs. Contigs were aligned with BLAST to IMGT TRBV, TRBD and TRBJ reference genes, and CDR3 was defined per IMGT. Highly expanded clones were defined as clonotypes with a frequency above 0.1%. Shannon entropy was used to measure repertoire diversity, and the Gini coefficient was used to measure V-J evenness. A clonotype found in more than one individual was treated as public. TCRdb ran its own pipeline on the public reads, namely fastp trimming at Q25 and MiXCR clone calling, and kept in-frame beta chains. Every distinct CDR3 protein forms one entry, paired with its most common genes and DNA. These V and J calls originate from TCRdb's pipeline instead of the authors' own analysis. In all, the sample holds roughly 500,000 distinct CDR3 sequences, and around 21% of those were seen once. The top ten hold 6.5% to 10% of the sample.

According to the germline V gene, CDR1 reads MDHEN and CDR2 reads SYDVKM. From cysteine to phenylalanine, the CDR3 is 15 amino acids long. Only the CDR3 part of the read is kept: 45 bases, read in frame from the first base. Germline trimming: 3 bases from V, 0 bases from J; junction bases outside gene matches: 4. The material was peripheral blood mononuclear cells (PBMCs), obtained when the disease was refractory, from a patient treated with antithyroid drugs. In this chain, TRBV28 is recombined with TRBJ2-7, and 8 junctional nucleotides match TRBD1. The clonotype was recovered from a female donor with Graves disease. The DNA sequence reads TGTGCCAGCAGTTTCGGGGACAGGAGCTCCTACGAGCAGTACTTC. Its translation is CASSFGDRSSYEQYF.